This T cell receptor (beta chain) was documented in a study of human T cells and chemical hapten exposure. Study as a whole: Mainly, slight library volume differences in the pool made TCR yields vary. Study-level findings and limits: No shift was seen in TCRs above 1 in 1000 frequency with DPC sensitization.

Separate cDNA molecules received unique molecular identifiers, which the library attached to them. In the original processing: The median was roughly 100,000 TCRs per sample, ranging roughly 23,224 to 690,600. One entry per CDR3 protein, called by TCRdb with MiXCR from the RACE reads. These V and J calls derive from TCRdb rather than the authors' analysis. The sample carries approximately 81,000 distinct CDR3 sequences, over 6.5% recorded once. The time point here: healthy volunteer bleed at 6 weeks. The authors' total RNA extraction used unfractionated whole blood. Details on this clonotype: The antigen is unknown.

The sequenced sample consisted of whole blood. This receptor was obtained from a male donor in good health. Some clones in this sample may be carry-over from other donors' samples.

The CDR3 nucleotides are TGTGCCAGCAGCTTCCCGGGCTTTAGCACAGATACGCAGTATTTT. It translates to CASSFPGFSTDTQYF. This rearrangement joins TRBV5-4 to TRBJ2-3; no clear D. Per germline, CDR1 SGHNT and CDR2 YYREEE (reference sequence). The CDR3 totals 15 residues. Trimming took 2 bases from V and 0 from J, leaving 10 bases between them. Drawing the rest from reference TRBV5-4 and TRBJ2-3, the complete variable domain is ETGVTQSPTHLIKTRGQQVTLRCSSQSGHNTVSWYQQALGQGPQFIFQYYREEENGRGNFPPRFSGLQFPNYSSELNVNALELDDSALYLCASSFPGFSTDTQYFGPGTRLTVL.